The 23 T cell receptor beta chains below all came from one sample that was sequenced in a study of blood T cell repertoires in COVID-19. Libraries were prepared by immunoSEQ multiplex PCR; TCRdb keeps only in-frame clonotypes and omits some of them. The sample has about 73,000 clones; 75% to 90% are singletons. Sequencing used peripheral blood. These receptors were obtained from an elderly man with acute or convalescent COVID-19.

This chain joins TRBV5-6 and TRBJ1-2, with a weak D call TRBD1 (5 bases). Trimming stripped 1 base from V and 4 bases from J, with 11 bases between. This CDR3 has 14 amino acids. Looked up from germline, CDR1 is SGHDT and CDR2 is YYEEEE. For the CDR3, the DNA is TGTGCCAGCAGCTTGAGGGGCAGACCCTATGGCTACACCTTC. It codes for CASSLRGRPYGYTF.

Written as DNA, the CDR3 is TGTGCCAGCAGTCCTTTCGGGGTTGAGCAGTTCTTC. Translated: CASSPFGVEQFF. This chain links TRBV27 with TRBJ2-1; D is perhaps TRBD2 (5 bases). The V and J ends lost 5 bases and 9 bases respectively, with 11 bases between them. Per germline, CDR1 MNHEY and CDR2 SMNVEV (reference sequence). The CDR3 covers 12 residues.

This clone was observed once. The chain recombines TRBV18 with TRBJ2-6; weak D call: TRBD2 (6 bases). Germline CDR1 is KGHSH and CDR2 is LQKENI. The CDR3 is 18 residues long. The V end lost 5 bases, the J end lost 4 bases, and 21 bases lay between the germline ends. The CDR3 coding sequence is TGTGCCAGCTCAGGCGGGACGGGCTCCCTTTACGGGGCCAACGTCCTGACTTTC. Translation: CASSGGTGSLYGANVLTF.

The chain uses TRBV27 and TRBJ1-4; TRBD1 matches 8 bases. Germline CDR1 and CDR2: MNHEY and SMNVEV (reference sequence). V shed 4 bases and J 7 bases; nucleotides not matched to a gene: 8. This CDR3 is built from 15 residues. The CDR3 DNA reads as TGTGCCAGCAGTTCCAGGACAGGGTGGGGTGAAAAACTGTTTTTT. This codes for CASSSRTGWGEKLFF.

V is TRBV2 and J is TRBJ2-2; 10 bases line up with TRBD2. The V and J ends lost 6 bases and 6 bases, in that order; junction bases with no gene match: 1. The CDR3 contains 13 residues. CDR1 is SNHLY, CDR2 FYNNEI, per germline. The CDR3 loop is CASRTSGAGELFF. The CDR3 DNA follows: TGTGCCAGCAGAACTAGCGGGGCCGGGGAGCTGTTTTTT.

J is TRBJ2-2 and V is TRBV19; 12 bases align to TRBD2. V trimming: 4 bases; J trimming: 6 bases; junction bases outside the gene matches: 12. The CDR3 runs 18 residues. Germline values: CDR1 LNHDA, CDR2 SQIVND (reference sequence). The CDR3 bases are TGTGCCAGTAGTAGGGACTCTAGCGGGAGGGCCAATGCCGGGGAGCTGTTTTTT. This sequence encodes CASSRDSSGRANAGELFF.

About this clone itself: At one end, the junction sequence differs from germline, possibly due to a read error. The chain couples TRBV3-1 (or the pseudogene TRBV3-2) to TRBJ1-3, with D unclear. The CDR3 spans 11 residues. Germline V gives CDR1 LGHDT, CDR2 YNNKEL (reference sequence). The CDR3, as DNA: TGTGCCAGCAGCTCTCGAAACACCATATATTTT. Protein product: CASSSRNTIYF.

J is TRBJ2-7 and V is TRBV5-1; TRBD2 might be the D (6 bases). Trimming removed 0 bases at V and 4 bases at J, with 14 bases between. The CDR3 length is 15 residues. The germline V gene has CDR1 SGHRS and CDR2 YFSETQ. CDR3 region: CASSLGDPGDYEQYF. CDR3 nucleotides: TGCGCCAGCAGCTTGGGTGACCCGGGGGATTACGAGCAGTACTTC.

CDR3 residues: CASSVEERPGDGYTF. Written as DNA, the CDR3 is TGTGCCAGCAGCGTAGAGGAAAGGCCCGGGGATGGCTACACCTTC. This rearrangement joins TRBV9 to TRBJ1-2; D gene ambiguous. Germline assignment: CDR1 SGDLS and CDR2 YYNGEE. Trimming stripped 0 bases from V and 6 bases from J, with 15 bases between. The CDR3 consists of 15 residues.

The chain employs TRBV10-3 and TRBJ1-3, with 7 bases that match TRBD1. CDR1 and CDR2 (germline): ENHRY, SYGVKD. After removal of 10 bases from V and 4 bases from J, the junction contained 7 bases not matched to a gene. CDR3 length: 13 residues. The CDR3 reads CATLTGVGNTIYF. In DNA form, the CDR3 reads TGTGCCACCCTTACAGGGGTGGGAAACACCATATATTTT.

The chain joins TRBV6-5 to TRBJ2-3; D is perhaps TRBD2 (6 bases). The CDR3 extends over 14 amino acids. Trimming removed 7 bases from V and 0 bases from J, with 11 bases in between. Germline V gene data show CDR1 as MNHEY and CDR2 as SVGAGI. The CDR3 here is CASKEGISTDTQYF. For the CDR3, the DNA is TGTGCCAGCAAGGAGGGAATTAGCACAGATACGCAGTATTTT.

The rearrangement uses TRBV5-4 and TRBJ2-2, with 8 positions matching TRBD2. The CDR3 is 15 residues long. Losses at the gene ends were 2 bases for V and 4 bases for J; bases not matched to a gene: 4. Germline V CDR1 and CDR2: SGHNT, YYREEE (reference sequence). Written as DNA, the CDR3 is TGTGCCAGCAGCTTCGCAGCGGGGGTCACCGGGGAGCTGTTTTTT. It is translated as CASSFAAGVTGELFF.

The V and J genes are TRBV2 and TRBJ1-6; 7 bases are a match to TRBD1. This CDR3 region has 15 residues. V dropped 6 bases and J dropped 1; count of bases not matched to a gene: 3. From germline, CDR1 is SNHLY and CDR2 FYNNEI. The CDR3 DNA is TGTGCCAGCAGGCAGGGGGAGTCCTATAATTCACCCCTCCACTTT. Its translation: CASRQGESYNSPLHF.

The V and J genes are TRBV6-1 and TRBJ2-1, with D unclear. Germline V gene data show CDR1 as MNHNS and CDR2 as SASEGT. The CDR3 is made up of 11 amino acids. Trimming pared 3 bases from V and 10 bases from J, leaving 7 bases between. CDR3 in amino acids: CASSDLREQFF. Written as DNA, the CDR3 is TGTGCCAGCAGTGACCTACGGGAGCAGTTCTTC.

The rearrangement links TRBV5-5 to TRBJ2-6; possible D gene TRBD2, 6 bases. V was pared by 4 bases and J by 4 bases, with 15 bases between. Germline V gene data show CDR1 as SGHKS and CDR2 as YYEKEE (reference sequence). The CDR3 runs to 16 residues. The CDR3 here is CASSPVGGAGANVLTF. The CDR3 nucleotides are TGTGCCAGCAGCCCGGTCGGGGGAGCCGGGGCCAACGTCCTGACTTTC.

CDR3 DNA sequence: TGCAGCGTTGCCCCCTGGACAGGGGATGAAGGTGAAAAACTGTTTTTT. Its translation is CSVAPWTGDEGEKLFF. This chain connects TRBV29-1 to TRBJ1-4; 9 bases line up with TRBD1. The V gene's germline CDR1 is SQVTM and CDR2 ANQGSEA. This CDR3 has 16 residues. V shed 4 bases, J shed 7 bases, and the junction held 13 bases outside the gene matches. Full variable domain (remainder filled in from reference TRBV29-1 and TRBJ1-4): SAVISQKPSRDICQRGTSLTIQCQVDSQVTMMFWYRQQPGQSLTLIATANQGSEATYESGFVIDKFPISRPNLTFSTLTVSNMSPEDSSIYLCSVAPWTGDEGEKLFFGSGTQLSVL.

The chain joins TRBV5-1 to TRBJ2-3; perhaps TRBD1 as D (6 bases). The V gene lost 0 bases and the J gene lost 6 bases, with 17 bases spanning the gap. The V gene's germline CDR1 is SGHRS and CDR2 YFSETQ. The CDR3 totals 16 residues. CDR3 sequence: CASSLEGVQDMDTQYF. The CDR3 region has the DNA TGCGCCAGCAGCTTGGAGGGGGTCCAGGATATGGATACGCAGTATTTT.

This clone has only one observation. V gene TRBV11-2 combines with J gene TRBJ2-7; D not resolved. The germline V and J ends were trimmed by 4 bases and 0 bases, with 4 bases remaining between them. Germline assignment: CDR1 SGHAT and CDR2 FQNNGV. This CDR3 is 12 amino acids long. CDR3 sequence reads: CASSSYSYEQYF. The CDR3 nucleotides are TGTGCCAGCAGCTCCTACTCCTACGAGCAGTACTTC.

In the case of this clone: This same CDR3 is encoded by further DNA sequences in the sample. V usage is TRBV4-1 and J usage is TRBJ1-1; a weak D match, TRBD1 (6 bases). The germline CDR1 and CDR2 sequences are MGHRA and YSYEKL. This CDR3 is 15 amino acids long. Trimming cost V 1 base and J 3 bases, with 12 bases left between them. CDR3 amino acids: CASSQADRDYTEAFF. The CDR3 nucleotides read TGCGCCAGCAGCCAAGCGGACAGAGACTACACTGAAGCTTTCTTT.

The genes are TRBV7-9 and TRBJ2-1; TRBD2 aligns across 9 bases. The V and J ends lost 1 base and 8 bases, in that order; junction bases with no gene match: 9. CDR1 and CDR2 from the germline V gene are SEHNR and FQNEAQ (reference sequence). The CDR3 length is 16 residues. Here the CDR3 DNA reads TGTGCCAGCAGCTTAGACTTAGCGGGAGCTGGCGATGAGCAGTTCTTC. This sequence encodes CASSLDLAGAGDEQFF. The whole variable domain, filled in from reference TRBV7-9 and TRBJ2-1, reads DTGVSQNPRHKITKRGQNVTFRCDPISEHNRLYWYRQTLGQGPEFLTYFQNEAQLEKSRLLSDRFSAERPKGSFSTLEIQRTEQGDSAMYLCASSLDLAGAGDEQFFGPGTRLTVL.

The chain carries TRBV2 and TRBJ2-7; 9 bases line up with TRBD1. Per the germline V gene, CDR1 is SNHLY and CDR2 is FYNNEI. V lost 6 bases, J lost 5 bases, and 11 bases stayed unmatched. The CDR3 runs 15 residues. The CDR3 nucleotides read TGTGCCAGCAGCCCCCCCCGGGACAGGGCCAACGAGCAGTACTTC. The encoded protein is CASSPPRDRANEQYF.

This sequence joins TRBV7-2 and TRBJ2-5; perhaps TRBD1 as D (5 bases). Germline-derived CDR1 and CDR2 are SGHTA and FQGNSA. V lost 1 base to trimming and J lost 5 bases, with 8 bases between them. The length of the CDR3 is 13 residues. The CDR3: CASSLGAGETQYF. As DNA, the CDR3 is TGTGCCAGCAGCTTAGGGGCAGGGGAGACCCAGTACTTC.

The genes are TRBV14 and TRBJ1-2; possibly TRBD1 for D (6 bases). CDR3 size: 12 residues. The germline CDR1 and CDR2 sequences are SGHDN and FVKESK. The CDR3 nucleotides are TGTGCTTCGAAGGGGGCTAACTATGGCTACACCTTC. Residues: CASKGANYGYTF. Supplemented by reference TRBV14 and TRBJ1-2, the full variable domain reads EAGVTQFPSHSVIEKGQTVTLRCDPISGHDNLYWYRRVMGKEIKFLLHFVKESKQDESGMPNNRFLAERTGGTYSTLKVQPAELEDSGVYFCASKGANYGYTFGSGTRLTVV.